The 10 T cell receptor beta chains presented below share a single source sample, sequenced in a study of T cells after yellow fever vaccination. Each CDR3 protein gets one entry after TCRdb re-called the 5' RACE reads with MiXCR. The repertoire has 100,000 to 150,000 distinct CDR3 sequences, roughly 9% of them found once; the top ten carry less than 40%. Sequencing used CD8+ T cells sorted from PBMCs, obtained on the day of the yellow fever booster vaccination. The source is a young man who received the YFV17D yellow fever vaccine.

The chain is built from TRBV9 and TRBJ2-1, with D unresolved. The CDR3 is 14 residues long. Trimming removed 2 bases at V and 6 bases at J, with 12 bases between. CDR1 SGDLS and CDR2 YYNGEE come from the germline V gene. This chain's CDR3 is CASSVRLSPNEQFF. The CDR3 coding sequence is TGTGCCAGCAGCGTGAGACTCTCCCCCAATGAGCAGTTCTTC.

Regarding this clonotype: A much larger clone sits a single nucleotide away, making a read error possible. The chain combines TRBV7-8 with TRBJ1-2; perhaps TRBD1 as D (6 bases). Germline V gene lookup returns CDR1 SGHVS and CDR2 FQNEAQ. Trimming removed 1 base at V and 3 bases at J, with 15 bases between. This CDR3 comprises 16 residues. The chain's CDR3 is CASSLEPGQGYYGYTF. CDR3 nucleotide sequence: TGTGCCAGCAGCTTAGAGCCTGGGCAGGGGTACTATGGCTACACCTTC.

This clonotype was recorded many times. The V and J genes are TRBV5-1 and TRBJ2-7; weak D call: TRBD1 (6 bases). CDR3 length: 19 residues. Trimming shortened V by 1 base and J by 5 bases, and 28 bases separated the two germline ends. Looked up from germline, CDR1 is SGHRS and CDR2 is YFSETQ. CDR3 sequence: CASSLRMAGAITQGNEQYF. The CDR3 DNA sequence: TGCGCCAGCAGCTTGAGGATGGCAGGGGCGATAACCCAGGGGAACGAGCAGTACTTC.

The genes are TRBV4-1 and TRBJ2-3; D may be TRBD1 or TRBD2 (6 bases each). Between the trimmed V and J ends, which lost 4 bases and 6 bases, there was a span of 17 bases. Looked up from germline, CDR1 is MGHRA and CDR2 is YSYEKL. The CDR3 extends over 15 amino acids. CDR3 sequence reads: CASSRSRGAPDTQYF. In nucleotides, the CDR3 is TGCGCCAGCAGCCGGTCTAGGGGGGCCCCCGATACGCAGTATTTT.

The chain joins TRBV13 to TRBJ1-5; D not resolved. Germline assignment: CDR1 PRHDT and CDR2 FYEKMQ (reference sequence). V was pared by 5 bases and J by 4 bases, with 9 bases between. This CDR3 contains 13 residues. CDR3 DNA: TGTGCCAGCAGCAGTATGGGGAATCAGCCCCAGCATTTT. Its protein is CASSSMGNQPQHF. Looking up the rest from reference TRBV13 and TRBJ1-5 gives the full variable domain: AAGVIQSPRHLIKEKRETATLKCYPIPRHDTVYWYQQGPGQDPQFLISFYEKMQSDKGSIPDRFSAQQFSDYHSELNMSSLELGDSALYFCASSSMGNQPQHFGDGTRLSIL.

This clonotype was counted only a few times. The V and J genes are TRBV10-3 and TRBJ1-5; weak D call: TRBD1 (5 bases). Germline CDR1 reads ENHRY; CDR2 reads SYGVKD. V was trimmed by 0 bases and J by 0 bases, leaving 12 bases between them. The CDR3 sequence is 17 residues long. CDR3 residues: CAISESTRDYSNQPQHF. CDR3 DNA: TGTGCCATCAGTGAGTCGACCAGGGATTATAGCAATCAGCCCCAGCATTTT.

This sequence joins TRBV4-3 and TRBJ2-1, with TRBD2 matching over 12 bases. There are 16 residues in the CDR3. Germline V gene data show CDR1 as LGHNA and CDR2 as YSLEER. V gave up 6 bases and J gave up 1 base; unmatched junction bases: 4. The CDR3 DNA reads TGCGCCAGCAGGTCTAGCGGGGGGGCGTCCTACAATGAGCAGTTCTTC. Residues: CASRSSGGASYNEQFF.

This chain uses TRBV28 with TRBJ1-1; D ambiguous. The CDR3 sequence is 13 residues long. The V gene's germline CDR1 is MDHEN and CDR2 SYDVKM. V was shortened by 10 bases and J by 0 bases, with 12 bases between the two germline ends. This CDR3 is CATEKILNTEAFF. CDR3 sequence (DNA): TGTGCCACCGAGAAAATACTGAACACTGAAGCTTTCTTT.

This clonotype was found a few times. The chain has TRBV5-1 and TRBJ2-2; D not certain. This CDR3 has 15 amino acids. Germline lookup yields CDR1 SGHRS and CDR2 YFSETQ. V lost 6 bases, J lost 3 bases, and 15 bases lay in between. CDR3: CASKFWQADTGELFF. The CDR3 DNA is TGCGCCAGCAAATTCTGGCAGGCTGACACCGGGGAGCTGTTTTTT. Full variable domain (outside the CDR3, taken from reference TRBV5-1 and TRBJ2-2): KAGVTQTPRYLIKTRGQQVTLSCSPISGHRSVSWYQQTPGQGLQFLFEYFSETQRNKGNFPGRFSGRQFSNSRSEMNVSTLELGDSALYLCASKFWQADTGELFFGEGSRLTVL.

This clonotype was recorded many times. V is TRBV12-3 or TRBV12-4 and J is TRBJ2-6; the D is unclear. The V end lost 5 bases, the J end lost 0 bases, and 8 bases lay between the germline ends. This CDR3 is built from 15 residues. CDR3 loop: CASSPYDSGANVLTF. Here the CDR3 DNA reads TGTGCCAGCAGTCCCTATGACTCTGGGGCCAACGTCCTGACTTTC.